The 3 T cell receptor beta chains in this list originate from one sample, sequenced in a study of OX40 agonist ivuxolimab in advanced cancers. Sequenced by immunoSEQ multiplex PCR; TCRdb stores in-frame clones only, minus some. The sample consists of some 87,000 clones, less than 95% of them appearing once. Sequenced material: CD4+ or CD8+ T cells sorted from blood, taken in a trial of the OX40 agonist ivuxolimab. The receptors stem from an adult with an advanced solid tumor such as melanoma, head and neck, liver or kidney cancer.

The V and J genes are TRBV7-2 and TRBJ2-3, with 7 bases that match TRBD2. The germline V gene encodes CDR1 SGHTA and CDR2 FQGNSA. The CDR3 has 15 amino acids. After removal of 8 bases from V and 2 bases from J, the junction contained 10 bases not matched to a gene. CDR3 loop: CASLDWGRATDTQYF. CDR3 coding DNA: TGTGCCAGCCTGGACTGGGGGAGGGCCACAGATACGCAGTATTTT.

V gene TRBV4-3 combines with J gene TRBJ1-3, with D unclear. This CDR3 is built from 16 residues. The V gene's germline CDR1 is LGHNA and CDR2 YSLEER. Trimming left V 1 base short and J 0 bases short, with 10 bases between. The CDR3 here is CASSQAPPRSGNTIYF. The CDR3 region has the DNA TGCGCCAGCAGCCAAGCTCCCCCTCGCTCTGGAAACACCATATATTTT.

This chain joins TRBV6-1 and TRBJ1-5; D is undetermined. The germline V gene encodes CDR1 MNHNS and CDR2 SASEGT. The CDR3 is 14 residues long. Trimming pared 1 base from V and 7 bases from J, leaving 11 bases between. CDR3 protein: CASSEERGSQPQHF. The CDR3 DNA reads TGTGCCAGCAGTGAAGAAAGAGGGAGCCAGCCCCAGCATTTT.